The source of this TCR beta chain is a study of blood T cell repertoires in COVID-19. Study-level background: Specimens from acute and convalescent COVID-19 originated in the United States, Italy and Spain. PBMCs, B-cell-depleted T cells, or T cells provided the cDNA or gDNA that made up the material.

In the original analysis: From reference gene primer amplification, estimates of nucleated cell counts were derived. TCRdb keeps only in-frame clones here, not all; method: immunoSEQ multiplex PCR. The V and J calls and clone size come from that table; D and trimming were worked out from the DNA. The table includes about 260,000 clones, roughly 86% detected once. The CDR3 length is 16 residues. Losses at the gene ends were 4 bases for V and 7 bases for J; bases not matched to a gene: 13. Per the germline V gene, CDR1 is MNHNS and CDR2 is SASEGT. Sample: peripheral blood. This chain uses TRBV6-1 with TRBJ1-5, with 7 bases matching TRBD1. The receptor's source is a man between 18 and 35 years old with active or convalescent COVID-19. Here the CDR3 DNA reads TGTGCCAGCAGTGGGAAAACAGGGGTAGCGATGCAGCCCCAGCATTTT. This sequence encodes CASSGKTGVAMQPQHF.